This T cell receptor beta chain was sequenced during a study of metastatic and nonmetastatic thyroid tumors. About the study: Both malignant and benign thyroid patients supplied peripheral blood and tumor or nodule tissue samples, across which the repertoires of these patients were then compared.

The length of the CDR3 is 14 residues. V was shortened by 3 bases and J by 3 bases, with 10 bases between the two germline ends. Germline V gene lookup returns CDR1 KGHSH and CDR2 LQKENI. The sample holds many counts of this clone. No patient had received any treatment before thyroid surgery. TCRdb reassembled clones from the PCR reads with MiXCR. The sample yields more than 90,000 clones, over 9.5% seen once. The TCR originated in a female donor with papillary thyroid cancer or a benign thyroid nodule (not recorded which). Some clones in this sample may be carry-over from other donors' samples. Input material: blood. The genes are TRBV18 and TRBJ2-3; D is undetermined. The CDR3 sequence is CASSPALGTDTQYF. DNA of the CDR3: TGTGCCAGCTCACCGGCGCTGGGAACAGATACGCAGTATTTT.